These 32 T cell receptor beta chains came from one sample sequenced in a study of T cell responses to AZD1222 COVID-19 vaccine (dated by TCRdb to the early 2020s). The time point label, read with the paper, signifies: baseline before first vaccination. The library was obtained by the immunoSEQ multiplex PCR assay. TCRdb retrieved this table from immuneACCESS and kept in-frame rearrangements only. Not all clones are present; in checked studies, unresolved V genes account for under half, and no reason is known for the remainder. This sample holds 130,000 or so clones; 85% to 90% were observed only once. The leading ten clones occupy 10% to 15% of the sample. Sequences were derived from peripheral blood, sampled on day 0 of AZD1222 vaccination. These receptors were obtained from an adult in good health.

The V and J genes are TRBV25-1 and TRBJ1-1, with D uncertain. CDR1 and CDR2 from the germline V gene are MGHDK and SYGVNS. CDR3 size: 14 residues. Between the trimmed V and J ends, which lost 3 bases and 0 bases, there was a span of 8 bases. In DNA, the CDR3 is TGTGCCAGCAGTGATTACGGGCTGAACACTGAAGCTTTCTTT. Translation: CASSDYGLNTEAFF.

The J gene is TRBJ1-1, the V gene TRBV28; no firm D call. The germline CDR1 and CDR2 sequences are MDHEN and SYDVKM. The germline V and J ends were trimmed by 2 bases and 11 bases, with 12 bases remaining between them. The CDR3 extends over 12 amino acids. The CDR3 reads CASSLDRLKAFF. CDR3 sequence (DNA): TGTGCCAGCAGTTTAGATAGGCTGAAGGCTTTCTTT. Filled out from reference TRBV28 and TRBJ1-1, the complete variable domain reads DVKVTQSSRYLVKRTGEKVFLECVQDMDHENMFWYRQDPGLGLRLIYFSYDVKMKEKGDIPEGYSVSREKKERFSLILESASTNQTSMYLCASSLDRLKAFFGQGTRLTVV.

This clone has just one count. This chain connects TRBV7-8 to TRBJ2-1; 8 bases are shared with TRBD2. This CDR3 has 14 residues. CDR1 and CDR2 from the germline V gene are SGHVS and FQNEAQ. The V gene end was trimmed by 9 bases and the J gene end by 0 bases; junction bases not matched to a gene: 4. The DNA for the CDR3 is TGTGCCAGTTTGACTAGCGACTCCTACAATGAGCAGTTCTTC. Its protein product is CASLTSDSYNEQFF.

This clone was observed a handful of times. The chain couples TRBV28 to TRBJ2-1; TRBD2 matches 7 bases. The junction had 3 bases not matched to a gene; V was cut back by 1 base and J by 3 bases. The CDR3 is made up of 15 amino acids. Germline V gives CDR1 MDHEN, CDR2 SYDVKM. CDR3 sequence: CASSLYAGVYNEQFF. CDR3 sequence (DNA): TGTGCCAGCAGTTTATATGCGGGAGTCTACAATGAGCAGTTCTTC. The full variable domain, completed using reference TRBV28 and TRBJ2-1, is DVKVTQSSRYLVKRTGEKVFLECVQDMDHENMFWYRQDPGLGLRLIYFSYDVKMKEKGDIPEGYSVSREKKERFSLILESASTNQTSMYLCASSLYAGVYNEQFFGPGTRLTVL.

This chain links TRBV11-2 with TRBJ1-1; TRBD1 is a possible D gene (6 bases). The CDR3 runs 16 residues. CDR1 SGHAT and CDR2 FQNNGV come from the germline V gene. V dropped 5 bases and J dropped 3 bases, with 19 bases sitting between them. The CDR3 is CASSPSLGAVDTEAFF. CDR3 bases: TGTGCCAGCAGCCCTTCGTTGGGGGCGGTAGACACTGAAGCTTTCTTT.

This clone was seen a single time. The chain links TRBV14 to TRBJ2-7; 15 bases match TRBD2. Germline V CDR1 and CDR2: SGHDN, FVKESK. There are 20 residues in the CDR3. The J segment lost 4 bases and the V segment lost 4 bases, leaving 17 bases of the junction unmatched. The DNA of the CDR3 is TGTGCCAGCAGCCCGAATCCGGGACTAGCGGGGGGAAGAACTTCTTACGAGCAGTACTTC. It is translated as CASSPNPGLAGGRTSYEQYF.

V is TRBV19 and J is TRBJ2-1; TRBD2 matches at 11 bases. Trimming at V came to 1 base and at J to 0 bases, leaving 5 bases not matched to a gene. Germline-derived CDR1 and CDR2 are LNHDA and SQIVND (reference sequence). The CDR3 is 18 amino acids. CDR3 sequence reads: CASSIGRLAGSSYNEQFF. The CDR3 coding sequence is TGTGCCAGTAGTATAGGGAGACTAGCGGGAAGCTCCTACAATGAGCAGTTCTTC.

CDR3 nucleotide sequence: TGTGCCAGCTCACCACGGGAGGGGGAGGTAGCGCCCCAGCATTTT. This codes for CASSPREGEVAPQHF. The chain links TRBV18 to TRBJ1-5; a weak D match, TRBD1 (6 bases). The V end was cut by 1 base, the J end by 9 bases, with 16 bases between. The CDR3 is 15 amino acids. Looked up from germline, CDR1 is KGHSH and CDR2 is LQKENI. The full variable domain, in which reference TRBV18 and TRBJ1-5 provide the parts outside the CDR3, is NAGVMQNPRHLVRRRGQEARLRCSPMKGHSHVYWYRQLPEEGLKFMVYLQKENIIDESGMPKERFSAEFPKEGPSILRIQQVVRGDSAAYFCASSPREGEVAPQHFGDGTRLSIL.

The J gene is TRBJ1-2, the V gene TRBV20-1; no reliable D call. The CDR3 has 15 amino acids. V was clipped by 3 bases and J by 11 bases, with 25 bases between them. Looked up from germline, CDR1 is DFQATT and CDR2 is SNEGSKA (reference sequence). The CDR3 nucleotides are TGCAGTGCTAGTTGGCCACAGTCAGAGGAGGGAGGGTACACCTTC. Its protein is CSASWPQSEEGGYTF.

The CDR3 loop reads CASSVTTTSSYNEQFF. The CDR3 coding sequence is TGTGCCAGCAGCGTTACTACAACGAGCTCCTACAATGAGCAGTTCTTC. The V call is TRBV6-2 or TRBV6-3, the J call TRBJ2-1; no reliable D call. This CDR3 spans 16 amino acids. V was shortened by 6 bases and J by 0 bases, with 15 bases between the two germline ends. Germline V gene sequence: CDR1 MNHEY, CDR2 SVGEGT.

The gene calls are TRBV10-3 and TRBJ2-2, with no clear D. V was clipped by 7 bases and J by 0 bases, with 9 bases between them. The CDR3 is 14 residues long. CDR1 and CDR2 from the germline V gene are ENHRY and SYGVKD. CDR3 sequence: CAITPAANTGELFF. CDR3 sequence (DNA): TGTGCCATCACCCCGGCCGCGAACACCGGGGAGCTGTTTTTT.

The chain couples TRBV11-2 to TRBJ1-6, with 8 bases matching TRBD1. Germline assignment: CDR1 SGHAT and CDR2 FQNNGV. CDR3 length equals 15 residues. J gave up 6 bases and V 2 bases, and 3 bases lay outside the gene matches. CDR3 region: CASSLIGQGNSPLHF. The CDR3, as DNA: TGTGCCAGCAGCTTAATAGGACAGGGTAATTCACCCCTCCACTTT. The full variable domain, completed using reference TRBV11-2 and TRBJ1-6, is EAGVAQSPRYKIIEKRQSVAFWCNPISGHATLYWYQQILGQGPKLLIQFQNNGVVDDSQLPKDRFSAERLKGVDSTLKIQPAKLEDSAVYLCASSLIGQGNSPLHFGNGTRLTVT.

This clone has a handful of counts. The CDR3 is CASSEAPPSWDYSTDTQYF. In nucleotides, the CDR3 is TGTGCCAGCAGTGAAGCCCCACCCTCATGGGACTATAGCACAGATACGCAGTATTTT. The genes are TRBV2 and TRBJ2-3; TRBD2 agrees at 7 bases. The CDR3 contains 19 residues. The V gene's germline CDR1 is SNHLY and CDR2 FYNNEI. The V gene end was trimmed by 0 bases and the J gene end by 0 bases; junction bases not matched to a gene: 12. The full variable domain, completed using reference TRBV2 and TRBJ2-3, is EPEVTQTPSHQVTQMGQEVILRCVPISNHLYFYWYRQILGQKVEFLVSFYNNEISEKSEIFDDQFSVERPDGSNFTLKIRSTKLEDSAMYFCASSEAPPSWDYSTDTQYFGPGTRLTVL.

This chain connects TRBV6-6 to TRBJ2-7; D might be TRBD1 or TRBD2, each matching 5 bases. Germline V lookup: CDR1 MNHNY, CDR2 SVGAGI (reference sequence). V shed 0 bases and J shed 6 bases, with 12 bases lying between them. The CDR3 has 14 amino acids. In nucleotides, the CDR3 is TGTGCCAGCAGTTACTCGGGGGAAGACAGCGAGCAGTACTTC. Translated, it gives CASSYSGEDSEQYF.

The sample holds one count of this clone. The V gene is TRBV15, the J gene TRBJ2-7; D might be TRBD1 (5 bases). Germline CDR1 is LNHNV and CDR2 is YYDKDF (reference sequence). The CDR3 has 13 amino acids. The V gene lost 4 bases and the J gene lost 2 bases, with 9 bases spanning the gap. This CDR3 reads CATSKGSAYEQYF. CDR3 coding DNA: TGTGCCACCAGCAAGGGGTCCGCCTACGAGCAGTACTTC.

This clone has just one count. The gene calls are TRBV7-2 and TRBJ1-2, with 8 nucleotides matching TRBD1. V lost 5 bases, J lost 7 bases, and 12 bases stayed unmatched. Germline CDR1 and CDR2: SGHTA and FQGNSA. The CDR3 covers 15 residues. The CDR3 bases are TGTGCCAGCAGCCCGGATACCGGGACAGGTCGTGGCTACACCTTC. Translating gives CASSPDTGTGRGYTF.

This clone came up a few times. The chain links TRBV6-1 to TRBJ2-7; 11 bases align to TRBD1. The CDR3 totals 16 residues. Germline V gene sequence: CDR1 MNHNS, CDR2 SASEGT. V shed 4 bases and J 2 bases; nucleotides not matched to a gene: 7. CDR3 bases: TGTGCCAGCAGTGGGACAGGGGGCGGGAGGGCCTACGAGCAGTACTTC. Its protein is CASSGTGGGRAYEQYF.

The rearrangement joins TRBV12-5 to TRBJ1-5; D is unresolved. CDR1 and CDR2 from the germline V gene are LGHNT and FRNRAP. The CDR3 covers 13 residues. The CDR3 loop is CARLGLPASAQHF. Here the CDR3 DNA reads TGTGCCAGGCTCGGGCTGCCGGCGAGTGCCCAGCATTTT.

CDR3 coding DNA: TGTGCCAGCAGCTTAGACGGGAGTAAGGATGAGCAGTTCTTC. It encodes CASSLDGSKDEQFF. The chain has TRBV7-3 and TRBJ2-1; weak D call: TRBD2 (6 bases). V was pared by 2 bases and J by 8 bases, with 13 bases between. The CDR3 extends over 14 amino acids. CDR1 SGHTA and CDR2 FQGTGA come from the germline V gene.

The rearrangement links TRBV27 to TRBJ2-6; D not resolved. V was cut by 5 bases and J by 0 bases, with 5 bases left in between. The CDR3 totals 14 residues. The germline CDR1 and CDR2 sequences are MNHEY and SMNVEV (reference sequence). CDR3 coding DNA: TGTGCCAGCAGTCCCGGCTCTGGGGCCAACGTCCTGACTTTC. Its protein is CASSPGSGANVLTF.

This chain joins TRBV21-1 and TRBJ1-1. TRBV21-1 is shown as a pseudogene. The CDR3 has 13 residues. The CDR3 spells CASRQLPDTEAFF. The CDR3 coding sequence is TGTGCCAGCAGGCAACTGCCGGACACTGAAGCTTTCTTT.

This sequence joins TRBV9 and TRBJ1-3, with TRBD1 matching over 7 bases. The germline gives CDR1 SGDLS, CDR2 YYNGEE. The CDR3 runs to 17 residues. V shed 3 bases and J 0 bases; nucleotides not matched to a gene: 9. The CDR3 loop reads CASSESGTASSGNTIYF. CDR3 bases: TGTGCCAGCAGCGAAAGCGGGACAGCGAGCTCTGGAAACACCATATATTTT.

This clone was observed once. The rearrangement joins TRBV7-2 to TRBJ2-6; D gene ambiguous. The CDR3 contains 15 residues. The V end was cut by 5 bases, the J end by 2 bases, with 10 bases between. Germline CDR1 is SGHTA and CDR2 is FQGNSA. As DNA, the CDR3 is TGTGCCAGCAGCCACCGGGCGGCTGGGGCCAACGTCCTGACTTTC. Its translation is CASSHRAAGANVLTF.

The V gene is TRBV18, the J gene TRBJ2-2; perhaps D is TRBD1 or TRBD2 (5 bases each). V was pared by 2 bases and J by 1 base, with 8 bases between. This CDR3 has 15 residues. Germline-derived CDR1 and CDR2 are KGHSH and LQKENI. The CDR3 here is CASSPGTQNTGELFF. CDR3 in DNA: TGTGCCAGCTCACCAGGGACCCAGAACACCGGGGAGCTGTTTTTT.

V usage is TRBV7-3 and J usage is TRBJ2-1; tentative D call: TRBD1 (6 bases). CDR1 SGHTA and CDR2 FQGTGA come from the germline V gene. The CDR3 sequence is 17 residues long. Trimming pared 5 bases from V and 0 bases from J, leaving 17 bases between. This CDR3 reads CASSLGGTRSSYNEQFF. The CDR3 nucleotides read TGTGCCAGCAGCCTAGGGGGTACTAGATCCTCCTACAATGAGCAGTTCTTC. Full variable domain (rest looked up from reference TRBV7-3 and TRBJ2-1): GAGVSQTPSNKVTEKGKYVELRCDPISGHTALYWYRQSLGQGPEFLIYFQGTGAADDSGLPNDRFFAVRPEGSVSTLKIQRTERGDSAVYLCASSLGGTRSSYNEQFFGPGTRLTVL.

J is TRBJ2-7 and V is TRBV19; no definite D call. Trimming removed 1 base from V and 2 bases from J, with 6 bases in between. The CDR3 sequence is 13 residues long. Germline CDR1 is LNHDA and CDR2 is SQIVND (reference sequence). DNA of the CDR3: TGTGCCAGTAGTATAGCAGAGACCTACGAGCAGTACTTC. Amino acid sequence: CASSIAETYEQYF.

The chain links TRBV19 to TRBJ1-1; no clear D gene. Trimming pared 4 bases from V and 1 base from J, leaving 7 bases between. Germline V gene sequence: CDR1 LNHDA, CDR2 SQIVND (reference sequence). The CDR3 loop spans 13 amino acids. The CDR3 spells CASSKDGNTEAFF. CDR3 DNA sequence: TGTGCCAGTAGTAAAGACGGGAACACTGAAGCTTTCTTT.

In DNA, the CDR3 is TGTGCCAGCAGCGGATTCAACACCGGGGAGCTGTTTTTT. Its translation is CASSGFNTGELFF. The chain is built from TRBV9 and TRBJ2-2; unclear D gene. This CDR3 contains 13 residues. V lost 3 bases, J lost 2 bases, and 5 bases lay in between. CDR1 SGDLS and CDR2 YYNGEE come from the germline V gene.

The CDR3 bases are TGCGCCAGTTCCTCCGGTGGCGGGTACTTC. This encodes CASSSGGGYF. The V call is TRBV5-1, the J call TRBJ2-7; no reliable D call. V lost 8 bases and J lost 12, with 15 bases in between. Per the germline V gene, CDR1 is SGHRS and CDR2 is YFSETQ. The CDR3 consists of 10 residues.

The chain carries TRBV28 and TRBJ1-1; D uncertain. Per germline, CDR1 MDHEN and CDR2 SYDVKM. The length of the CDR3 is 14 residues. The V end lost 1 base, the J end lost 7 bases, and 13 bases lay between the germline ends. CDR3 amino acids: CASSLYGQPYEAFF. The CDR3 nucleotides are TGTGCCAGCAGTTTATATGGGCAGCCCTATGAAGCTTTCTTT.

The genes are TRBV5-6 and TRBJ2-1; D gene uncertain. The CDR3 runs to 14 residues. The V gene's germline CDR1 is SGHDT and CDR2 YYEEEE. V gave up 4 bases and J gave up 7 bases, with 15 bases separating them. CDR3 region: CASSPAVRSNEQFF. Here the CDR3 DNA reads TGTGCCAGCAGCCCCGCCGTCAGGTCTAATGAGCAGTTCTTC.

J is TRBJ2-2 and V is TRBV6-2 or TRBV6-3; 10 bases match TRBD1. The CDR3 sequence is 15 residues long. Germline CDR1 and CDR2: MNHEY and SVGEGT. Losses at the gene ends were 6 bases for V and 5 bases for J; bases not matched to a gene: 6. The CDR3 DNA reads TGTGCCAGCAGCCCTAGGACAGGGGGTACCGGGGAGCTGTTTTTT. It encodes CASSPRTGGTGELFF.